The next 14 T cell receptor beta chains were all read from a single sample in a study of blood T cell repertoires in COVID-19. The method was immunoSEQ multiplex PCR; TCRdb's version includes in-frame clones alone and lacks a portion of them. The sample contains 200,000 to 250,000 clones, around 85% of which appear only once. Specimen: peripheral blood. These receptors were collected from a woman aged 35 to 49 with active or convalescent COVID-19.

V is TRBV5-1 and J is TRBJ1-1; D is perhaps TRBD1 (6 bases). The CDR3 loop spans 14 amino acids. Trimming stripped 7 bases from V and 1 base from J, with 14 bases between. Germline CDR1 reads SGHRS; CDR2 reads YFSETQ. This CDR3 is CASHTGGPNTEAFF. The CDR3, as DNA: TGCGCCAGCCACACGGGGGGGCCGAACACTGAAGCTTTCTTT.

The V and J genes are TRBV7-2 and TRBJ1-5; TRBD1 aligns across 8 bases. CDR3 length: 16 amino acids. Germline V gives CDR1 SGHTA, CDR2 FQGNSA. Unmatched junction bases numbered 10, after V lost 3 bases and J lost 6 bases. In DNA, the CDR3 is TGTGCCAGCAGCTTTGTTGTCCTGCAGGGGGCTCAGCCCCAGCATTTT. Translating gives CASSFVVLQGAQPQHF.

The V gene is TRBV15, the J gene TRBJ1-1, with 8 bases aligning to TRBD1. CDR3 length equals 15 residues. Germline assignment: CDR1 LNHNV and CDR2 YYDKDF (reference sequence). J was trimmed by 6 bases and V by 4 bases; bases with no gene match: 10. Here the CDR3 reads CATSTINRGGSEAFF. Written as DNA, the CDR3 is TGTGCCACCAGCACCATTAACAGGGGGGGCTCTGAAGCTTTCTTT. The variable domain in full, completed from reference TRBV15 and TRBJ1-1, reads DAMVIQNPRYQVTQFGKPVTLSCSQTLNHNVMYWYQQKSSQAPKLLFHYYDKDFNNEADTPDNFQSRRPNTSFCFLDIRSPGLGDTAMYLCATSTINRGGSEAFFGQGTRLTVV.

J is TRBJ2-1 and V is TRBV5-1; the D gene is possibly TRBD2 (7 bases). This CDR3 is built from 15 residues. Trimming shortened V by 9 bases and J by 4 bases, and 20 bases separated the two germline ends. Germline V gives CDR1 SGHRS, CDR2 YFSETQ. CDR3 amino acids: CATQPEGGAYNEQFF. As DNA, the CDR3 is TGCGCCACTCAGCCCGAAGGGGGGGCATACAATGAGCAGTTCTTC.

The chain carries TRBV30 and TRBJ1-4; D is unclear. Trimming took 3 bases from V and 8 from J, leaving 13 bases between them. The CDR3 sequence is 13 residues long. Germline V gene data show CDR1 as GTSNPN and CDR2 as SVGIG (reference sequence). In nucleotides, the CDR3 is TGTGCCTGGAGAGGGCAGGCGGGGGAAAAACTGTTTTTT. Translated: CAWRGQAGEKLFF.

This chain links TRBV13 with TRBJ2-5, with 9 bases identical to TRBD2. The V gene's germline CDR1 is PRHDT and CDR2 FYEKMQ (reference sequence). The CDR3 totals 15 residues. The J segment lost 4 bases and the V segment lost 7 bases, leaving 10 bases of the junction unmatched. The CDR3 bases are TGTGCCAGCATTTACCGGCGGGGGGGAGGAGAGACCCAGTACTTC. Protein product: CASIYRRGGGETQYF. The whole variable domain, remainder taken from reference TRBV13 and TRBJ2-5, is AAGVIQSPRHLIKEKRETATLKCYPIPRHDTVYWYQQGPGQDPQFLISFYEKMQSDKGSIPDRFSAQQFSDYHSELNMSSLELGDSALYFCASIYRRGGGETQYFGPGTRLLVL.

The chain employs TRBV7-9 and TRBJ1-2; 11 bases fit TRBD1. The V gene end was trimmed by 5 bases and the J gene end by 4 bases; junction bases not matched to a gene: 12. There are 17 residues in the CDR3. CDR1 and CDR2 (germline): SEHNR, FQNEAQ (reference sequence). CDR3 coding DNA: TGTGCCAGCAGCCCCCCGGGACAGGGGGGCGGAGTCTATGGCTACACCTTC. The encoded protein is CASSPPGQGGGVYGYTF.

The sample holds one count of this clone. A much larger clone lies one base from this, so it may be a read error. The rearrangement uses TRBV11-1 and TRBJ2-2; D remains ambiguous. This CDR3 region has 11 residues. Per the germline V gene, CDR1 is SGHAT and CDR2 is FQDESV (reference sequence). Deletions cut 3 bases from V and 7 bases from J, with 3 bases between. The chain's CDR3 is CASSFYGELFF. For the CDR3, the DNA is TGTGCCAGCAGCTTCTACGGGGAGCTGTTTTTT.

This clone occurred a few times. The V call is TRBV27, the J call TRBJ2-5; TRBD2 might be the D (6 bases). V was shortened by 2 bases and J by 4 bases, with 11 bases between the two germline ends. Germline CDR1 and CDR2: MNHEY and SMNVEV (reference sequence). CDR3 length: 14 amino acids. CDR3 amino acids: CASSLEPAGETQYF. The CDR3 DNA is TGTGCCAGCAGTTTAGAACCAGCGGGAGAGACCCAGTACTTC.

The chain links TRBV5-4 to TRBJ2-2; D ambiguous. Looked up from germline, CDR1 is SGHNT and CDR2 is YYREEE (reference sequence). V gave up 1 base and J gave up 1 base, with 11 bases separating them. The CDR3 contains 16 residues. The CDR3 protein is CASSLYTSRNTGELFF. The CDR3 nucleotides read TGTGCCAGCAGCTTGTATACGTCGAGGAACACCGGGGAGCTGTTTTTT. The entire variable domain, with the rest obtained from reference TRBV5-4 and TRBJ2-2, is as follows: ETGVTQSPTHLIKTRGQQVTLRCSSQSGHNTVSWYQQALGQGPQFIFQYYREEENGRGNFPPRFSGLQFPNYSSELNVNALELDDSALYLCASSLYTSRNTGELFFGEGSRLTVL.

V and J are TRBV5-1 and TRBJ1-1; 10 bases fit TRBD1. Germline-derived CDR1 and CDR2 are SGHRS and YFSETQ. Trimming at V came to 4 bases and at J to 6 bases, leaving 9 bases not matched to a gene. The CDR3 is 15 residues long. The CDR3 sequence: CASSPDRGVLAEAFF. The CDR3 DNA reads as TGCGCCAGCAGCCCGGACAGGGGGGTTCTCGCTGAAGCTTTCTTT.

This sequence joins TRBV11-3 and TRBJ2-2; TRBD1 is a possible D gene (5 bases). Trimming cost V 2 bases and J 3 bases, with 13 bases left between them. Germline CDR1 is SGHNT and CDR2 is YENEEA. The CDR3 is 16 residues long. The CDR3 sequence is CASSLKGWYDTGELFF. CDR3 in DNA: TGTGCCAGCAGCTTAAAGGGGTGGTACGACACCGGGGAGCTGTTTTTT.

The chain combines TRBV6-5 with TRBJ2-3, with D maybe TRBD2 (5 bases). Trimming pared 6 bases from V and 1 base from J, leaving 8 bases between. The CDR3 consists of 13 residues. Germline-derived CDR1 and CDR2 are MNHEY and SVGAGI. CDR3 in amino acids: CASRRRGTDTQYF. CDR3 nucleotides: TGTGCCAGCAGAAGGCGGGGCACAGATACGCAGTATTTT.

The CDR3 reads CASSPDSSGNTIYF. In nucleotides, the CDR3 is TGTGCCAGCAGCCCCGACAGCTCTGGAAACACCATATATTTT. V is TRBV27 and J is TRBJ1-3; TRBD1 might be the D (5 bases). CDR3 size: 14 residues. V shed 6 bases and J shed 0 bases, with 9 bases lying between them. CDR1 and CDR2 (germline): MNHEY, SMNVEV (reference sequence).